The 13 T cell receptor beta chains given below trace back to one sample, sequenced in a study of T cell repertoires in cytomegalovirus infection. Using its own MiXCR run on the reads, TCRdb lists one record per CDR3 protein. The sample shows some 940,000 distinct CDR3 sequences, roughly 31% of them seen only once. These receptors have no known antigen. Here the sequenced sample was cultured CD8+ T cells from PBMCs, taken from culture after CMV antigen stimulation. All receptors derive from a human donor in good health (CMV status not recorded). Some clones in this sample may be carry-over from other donors' samples.

This clonotype was seen more than once but under ten times. The chain employs TRBV12-5 and TRBJ2-7; D is undetermined. The CDR3 length is 13 residues. The V gene's germline CDR1 is LGHNT and CDR2 FRNRAP. V was pared by 8 bases and J by 5 bases, with 16 bases between. Here the CDR3 DNA reads TGTGCTAGTACGGGCATCGCATCGCACGAGCAGTACTTC. Its translation is CASTGIASHEQYF.

The chain joins TRBV6-2 or TRBV6-3 to TRBJ1-6; D unclear. From germline, CDR1 is MNHEY and CDR2 SVGEGT. This CDR3 spans 14 amino acids. V lost 10 bases to trimming and J lost 5 bases, with 15 bases between them. CDR3 loop: CATETSGNNSPLHF. The DNA for the CDR3 is TGTGCCACCGAAACCAGCGGGAATAATTCACCCCTCCACTTT.

The genes are TRBV7-4 and TRBJ1-2; 8 nucleotides align to TRBD1. CDR1 SGHVT and CDR2 SQSDAQ come from the germline V gene. V was pared by 5 bases and J by 7 bases, with 9 bases of the junction left unmatched. The CDR3 has 14 amino acids. CDR3 loop: CASSRGQGVFGYTF. The DNA of the CDR3 is TGTGCCAGCAGCCGTGGACAGGGAGTCTTTGGCTACACCTTC.

This clonotype was found many times. The chain couples TRBV6-2 or TRBV6-3 to TRBJ2-3; perhaps D is TRBD1 or TRBD2 (6 bases each). V gave up 11 bases and J gave up 5 bases, with 29 bases separating them. The CDR3 runs to 17 residues. Germline V gene data show CDR1 as MNHEY and CDR2 as SVGEGT. CDR3 in amino acids: CASTEGRPGQMKDTQYF. The CDR3, as DNA: TGTGCCTCTACGGAGGGACGACCGGGACAAATGAAAGATACGCAGTATTTT.

This clonotype appeared a few times. The CDR3 DNA reads TGTGCCAGCAGCTTACTCGTACGGGATAACTATGGCTACACCTTC. Protein: CASSLLVRDNYGYTF. The V call is TRBV7-8, the J call TRBJ1-2, with unresolved D. The length of the CDR3 is 15 residues. V was shortened by 2 bases and J by 1 base, with 11 bases between the two germline ends. Germline-derived CDR1 and CDR2 are SGHVS and FQNEAQ.

The gene calls are TRBV10-2 and TRBJ1-1; D is undetermined. The CDR3 totals 10 residues. Germline-derived CDR1 and CDR2 are WSHSY and SAAADI. V gave up 8 bases and J gave up 3 bases, with 4 bases separating them. The DNA of the CDR3 is TGCGCCAGCCGGCACACTGAAGCTTTCTTT. Its translation is CASRHTEAFF.

In this sample, this clonotype turned up a few times. The chain combines TRBV23-1 with TRBJ1-1, with TRBD1 identical over 10 bases. TRBV23-1 is an open reading frame, and its role is uncertain. There are 16 residues in the CDR3. J gave up 1 base and V 2 bases, and 4 bases lay outside the gene matches. The CDR3 DNA sequence: TGCGCCAGCAGTCAAGCCCGGACAGGGGGGAACACTGAAGCTTTCTTT. This gives the protein CASSQARTGGNTEAFF.

The V and J genes are TRBV4-1 and TRBJ2-1; D possibly matches TRBD1 or TRBD2 (5 bases each). Trimming left V 3 bases short and J 5 bases short, with 20 bases between. The CDR3 has 17 amino acids. Germline CDR1 and CDR2: MGHRA and YSYEKL. The CDR3 loop reads CASSHDPSGSWNNEQFF. DNA of the CDR3: TGCGCCAGCAGCCATGACCCCTCAGGGAGTTGGAACAATGAGCAGTTCTTC.

The CDR3 DNA reads TGTGCCAGCAGTTTAGTCCGGGGCCGGGACAGCACAGATACGCAGTATTTT. Protein: CASSLVRGRDSTDTQYF. This chain links TRBV27 with TRBJ2-3; either TRBD1 or TRBD2 may fit D (5 bases each). CDR3 length: 17 residues. Trimming left V 2 bases short and J 0 bases short, with 15 bases between. From germline, CDR1 is MNHEY and CDR2 SMNVEV (reference sequence).

This chain connects TRBV7-9 to TRBJ2-7; a weak D match, TRBD1 (6 bases). V was shortened by 5 bases and J by 3 bases, with 8 bases between the two germline ends. The germline V gene encodes CDR1 SEHNR and CDR2 FQNEAQ (reference sequence). This CDR3 is 12 amino acids long. CDR3 in DNA: TGTGCCAGCAGCGGGACACACTACGAGCAGTACGTC. Its translation is CASSGTHYEQYV.

This clonotype was found a few times. The chain links TRBV6-6 to TRBJ1-1; 8 bases map to TRBD1. The CDR3 covers 14 residues. Germline V CDR1 and CDR2: MNHNY, SVGAGI (reference sequence). The V segment lost 7 bases and the J segment 1 base; nucleotides outside the gene matches: 5. The CDR3 DNA follows: TGTGCCAGCAACCCTGACAGGGGGAACACTGAAGCTTTCTTT. Encoded protein: CASNPDRGNTEAFF.

A note on this clonotype: A read error may explain this, as a much larger clone is one base away. The genes are TRBV7-6 and TRBJ1-1; the D is unclear. This CDR3 contains 15 residues. Germline V gives CDR1 SGHVS, CDR2 FNYEAQ. The CDR3 DNA reads TGTGTCAGCAGCTTAGCTTTAGGCCCTAGCACTGAAGCTTTCTTT. Its translation: CVSSLALGPSTEAFF.

The chain carries TRBV9 and TRBJ2-3; D might be TRBD2 (7 bases). Looked up from germline, CDR1 is SGDLS and CDR2 is YYNGEE. V lost 0 bases, J lost 9 bases, and 14 bases lay in between. This CDR3 has 14 residues. CDR3 bases: TGTGCCAGCAGCGTAGGGGGGGGGGCCGAAACGCAGTATTTT. Residues: CASSVGGGAETQYF. Using reference TRBV9 and TRBJ2-3 for the parts outside the CDR3, the full variable domain is DSGVTQTPKHLITATGQRVTLRCSPRSGDLSVYWYQQSLDQGLQFLIQYYNGEERAKGNILERFSAQQFPDLHSELNLSSLELGDSALYFCASSVGGGAETQYFGPGTRLTVL.